These 14 T cell receptor beta chains share one sample of origin, sequenced in a study of control samples from healthy donors and cancer patients. Clones were sequenced by immunoSEQ multiplex PCR, and TCRdb holds only the in-frame ones, with some missing. The sample gives approximately 100,000 clones, around nine tenths of which show up once; more than 3.5% is in the top ten. Sequencing was done on a sample of blood. Receptors were obtained from a woman under 30 in good health.

V and J are TRBV2 and TRBJ1-5; D gene uncertain. V lost 6 bases and J lost 2, with 14 bases in between. The germline gives CDR1 SNHLY, CDR2 FYNNEI. The CDR3 extends over 15 amino acids. CDR3 in amino acids: CASSRIPGGNQPQHF. Here the CDR3 DNA reads TGTGCCAGCAGCCGCATCCCTGGCGGCAATCAGCCCCAGCATTTT.

This clone has only one observation. J is TRBJ1-2 and V is TRBV6-5, with D unresolved. Germline V gene sequence: CDR1 MNHEY, CDR2 SVGAGI. With 9 bases removed from V and 5 bases from J, the gap between germline ends came to 16 bases. This CDR3 has 13 residues. The CDR3 nucleotides are TGTGCCAGTCACGCAGGACCGAGATATGGCTACACCTTC. This translates into CASHAGPRYGYTF.

The chain combines TRBV29-1 with TRBJ2-7; TRBD1 matches 8 bases. Germline V gene lookup returns CDR1 SQVTM and CDR2 ANQGSEA. The CDR3 consists of 11 residues. With V trimmed by 7 bases and J by 3 bases, 2 bases remained unmatched. In DNA form, the CDR3 reads TGCAGCGGGGGACAGGACTACGAGCAGTACTTC. Amino acids: CSGGQDYEQYF.

Turning to this clone: It is likely a read error, because the conserved phenylalanine at the end of the CDR3 is missing. The DNA is omitted, as the CDR3 cannot be located on it reliably, and the CDR3 follows TCRdb's listing. The chain is built from TRBV5-4 and TRBJ2-7. CDR1 and CDR2 (germline): SGHNT, YYREEE (reference sequence). The CDR3 is 11 residues long, ends included. The CDR3 reads CASSLDGTAVL.

The J gene is TRBJ2-2, the V gene TRBV10-3; 8 bases are shared with TRBD1. V lost 6 bases and J lost 0; bases outside the gene matches: 6. CDR1 ENHRY and CDR2 SYGVKD come from the germline V gene. This CDR3 region has 16 residues. This CDR3 is CAISTDRASNTGELFF. CDR3 DNA: TGTGCCATCAGCACGGACAGGGCCTCGAACACCGGGGAGCTGTTTTTT.

This clone appeared a few times. The V gene is TRBV7-9, the J gene TRBJ1-1; D ambiguous. The CDR3 totals 13 residues. V dropped 6 bases and J dropped 1 base, with 9 bases sitting between them. The germline V gene has CDR1 SEHNR and CDR2 FQNEAQ (reference sequence). Written as DNA, the CDR3 is TGTGCCAGCAGGTTGTCAGGGAACACTGAAGCTTTCTTT. Translating it yields CASRLSGNTEAFF. Variable domain in full (rest from reference TRBV7-9 and TRBJ1-1): DTGVSQNPRHKITKRGQNVTFRCDPISEHNRLYWYRQTLGQGPEFLTYFQNEAQLEKSRLLSDRFSAERPKGSFSTLEIQRTEQGDSAMYLCASRLSGNTEAFFGQGTRLTVV.

V usage is TRBV7-2 and J usage is TRBJ1-1; no clear D. CDR1 is SGHTA, CDR2 FQGNSA, per germline. Trimming took 2 bases from V and 0 from J, leaving 4 bases between them. The CDR3 has 13 residues. This chain's CDR3 is CASSLFMNTEAFF. DNA for the CDR3: TGTGCCAGCAGCTTATTCATGAACACTGAAGCTTTCTTT.

For the CDR3, the DNA is TGTGCCAGCAGCGAATCAAACACTGAAGCTTTCTTT. It encodes CASSESNTEAFF. V is TRBV14 and J is TRBJ1-1, with D hard to call. Deletions cut 5 bases from V and 2 bases from J, with 6 bases between. The germline V gene encodes CDR1 SGHDN and CDR2 FVKESK. The CDR3 runs to 12 residues.

The chain uses TRBV10-3 and TRBJ1-2; D remains ambiguous. The CDR3 runs 14 residues. Germline CDR1 ENHRY, CDR2 SYGVKD. V was trimmed by 3 bases and J by 7 bases, leaving 15 bases between them. The CDR3 DNA reads as TGTGCCATCAGTGAAACAATAGGGAGGTCTGGCTACACCTTC. This encodes CAISETIGRSGYTF.

This clone was observed a single time. The CDR3 sequence: CATSRDRSLNQETQYF. The CDR3 bases are TGTGCCACCAGCAGAGATAGATCGCTAAATCAAGAGACCCAGTACTTC. The genes are TRBV15 and TRBJ2-5; no reliable D call. The V and J ends lost 0 bases and 2 bases respectively, with 13 bases between them. The CDR3 spans 16 residues. Germline values: CDR1 LNHNV, CDR2 YYDKDF (reference sequence). The full variable domain, completed using reference TRBV15 and TRBJ2-5, is DAMVIQNPRYQVTQFGKPVTLSCSQTLNHNVMYWYQQKSSQAPKLLFHYYDKDFNNEADTPDNFQSRRPNTSFCFLDIRSPGLGDTAMYLCATSRDRSLNQETQYFGPGTRLLVL.

The chain couples TRBV6-5 to TRBJ2-7; 8 nucleotides align to TRBD1. The J segment lost 2 bases and the V segment lost 6 bases, leaving 0 bases of the junction unmatched. The CDR3 consists of 12 residues. The germline gives CDR1 MNHEY, CDR2 SVGAGI. In DNA form, the CDR3 reads TGTGCCAGCAGGACAGGGGCCTACGAGCAGTACTTC. Protein product: CASRTGAYEQYF.

V and J are TRBV2 and TRBJ2-1; 12 bases map to TRBD1. With V trimmed by 7 bases and J by 3 bases, 13 bases remained unmatched. Germline-derived CDR1 and CDR2 are SNHLY and FYNNEI. This CDR3 region has 18 residues. The CDR3 sequence: CASNQGQGARSFYNEQFF. CDR3 DNA: TGTGCCAGCAACCAGGGACAGGGGGCCCGGTCCTTCTACAATGAGCAGTTCTTC.

This chain links TRBV6-1 with TRBJ2-7; D is unresolved. The CDR3 consists of 13 residues. The V gene lost 1 base and the J gene lost 4 bases, with 8 bases spanning the gap. Germline V gene data show CDR1 as MNHNS and CDR2 as SASEGT. The CDR3 is CASSEEGSYEQYF. The CDR3 DNA follows: TGTGCCAGCAGTGAAGAGGGTTCTTACGAGCAGTACTTC.

The chain recombines TRBV19 with TRBJ2-2; D gene ambiguous. CDR3 size: 14 residues. V lost 6 bases, J lost 7 bases, and 15 bases lay in between. Germline CDR1 LNHDA, CDR2 SQIVND (reference sequence). The CDR3: CASRVHGRDGELFF. CDR3 sequence (DNA): TGTGCCAGTAGGGTCCACGGACGAGACGGGGAGCTGTTTTTT.